This T cell receptor (beta chain) was captured by sequencing in a study of CDR3 diversity in severe acne. Germline lookup yields CDR1 SNHLY and CDR2 FYNNEI. Trimming took 9 bases from V and 6 from J; bases not matched to a gene: 2. This CDR3 contains 11 residues. There are many counts of this clonotype. TCRdb used MiXCR to reprocess the PCR reads, holding one entry per CDR3 protein. The sample records about 90,000 distinct CDR3 sequences, 45% to 55% being singletons. The sample taken for sequencing was blood. This receptor was identified in a male donor in good health, serving as a control. The J gene is TRBJ2-1, the V gene TRBV2; TRBD1 matches 7 bases. For the CDR3, the DNA is TGTGCCAGGTCAGGGGGCAATGAGCAGTTCTTC. Amino acid sequence: CARSGGNEQFF. The variable domain in full, completed from reference TRBV2 and TRBJ2-1, reads EPEVTQTPSHQVTQMGQEVILRCVPISNHLYFYWYRQILGQKVEFLVSFYNNEISEKSEIFDDQFSVERPDGSNFTLKIRSTKLEDSAMYFCARSGGNEQFFGPGTRLTVL.